The sequence of this T cell receptor beta chain was determined in a study of blood T cell repertoires in COVID-19. The wider study: Acute and convalescent COVID-19 samples came from the United States, Italy and Spain. T cells, B-cell-depleted T cells, or PBMCs provided the cDNA or gDNA that served as material.

Residents of around 24 US areas, aged roughly 18 to 95 years, made up the participants. Clinical history as reported by participants underpinned cohort assignment. The germline V and J ends were trimmed by 0 bases and 4 bases, with 7 bases remaining between them. The CDR3 covers 14 residues. The V gene's germline CDR1 is KGHSH and CDR2 LQKENI. Sequencing was performed with immunoSEQ multiplex PCR; in TCRdb, only in-frame clones are kept and a portion is missing. Found here are roughly 420,000 clones, approximately 87% of them singletons; the top ten hold 0.9% to 1%. J is TRBJ1-3 and V is TRBV18; the D is unclear. The sample taken for sequencing was PBMCs or T cells enriched from blood (not recorded which). This TCR was sampled from a woman aged 30 to 39 with acute COVID-19. CDR3 DNA: TGTGCCAGCTCACCACCGAGCCAAGGAAACACCATATATTTT. Protein: CASSPPSQGNTIYF.